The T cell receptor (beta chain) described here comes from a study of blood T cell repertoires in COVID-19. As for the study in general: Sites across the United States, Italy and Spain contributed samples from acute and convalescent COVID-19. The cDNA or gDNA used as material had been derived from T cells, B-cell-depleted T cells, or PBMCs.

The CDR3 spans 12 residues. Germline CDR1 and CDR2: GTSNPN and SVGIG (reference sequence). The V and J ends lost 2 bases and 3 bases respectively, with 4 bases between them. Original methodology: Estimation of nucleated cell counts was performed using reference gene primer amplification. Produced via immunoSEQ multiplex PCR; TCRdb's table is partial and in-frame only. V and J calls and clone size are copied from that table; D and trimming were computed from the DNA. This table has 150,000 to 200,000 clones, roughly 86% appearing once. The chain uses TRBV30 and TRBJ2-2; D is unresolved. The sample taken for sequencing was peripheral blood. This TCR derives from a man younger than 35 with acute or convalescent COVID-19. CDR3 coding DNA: TGTGCCTGGAGTTTAGACACCGGGGAGCTGTTTTTT. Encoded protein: CAWSLDTGELFF.